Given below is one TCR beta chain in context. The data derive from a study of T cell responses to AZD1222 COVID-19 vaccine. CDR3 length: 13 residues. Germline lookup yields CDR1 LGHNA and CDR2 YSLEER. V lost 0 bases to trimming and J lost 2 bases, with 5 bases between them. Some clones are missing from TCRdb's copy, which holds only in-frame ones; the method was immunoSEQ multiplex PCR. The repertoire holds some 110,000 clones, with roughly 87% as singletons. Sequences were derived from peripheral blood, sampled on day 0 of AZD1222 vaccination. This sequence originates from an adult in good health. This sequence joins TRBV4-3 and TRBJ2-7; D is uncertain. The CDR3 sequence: CASSQDRAYEQYF. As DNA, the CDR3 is TGCGCCAGCAGCCAAGACAGAGCCTACGAGCAGTACTTC.